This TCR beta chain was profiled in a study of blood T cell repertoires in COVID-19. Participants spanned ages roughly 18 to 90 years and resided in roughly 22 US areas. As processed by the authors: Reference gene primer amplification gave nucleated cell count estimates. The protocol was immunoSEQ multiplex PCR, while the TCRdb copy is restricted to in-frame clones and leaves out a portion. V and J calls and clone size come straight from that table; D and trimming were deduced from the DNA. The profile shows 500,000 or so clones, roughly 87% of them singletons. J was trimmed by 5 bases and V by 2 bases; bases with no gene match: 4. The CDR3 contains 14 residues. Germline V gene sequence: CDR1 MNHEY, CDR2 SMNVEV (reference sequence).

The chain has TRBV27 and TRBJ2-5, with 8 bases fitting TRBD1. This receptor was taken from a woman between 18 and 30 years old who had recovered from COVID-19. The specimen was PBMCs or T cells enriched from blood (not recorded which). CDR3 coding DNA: TGTGCCAGCAGTTTAGGCAGGGGGCTTGAGACCCAGTACTTC. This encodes CASSLGRGLETQYF.